This TCR beta chain is drawn from a study of vaccination effects on CD4 cells after COVID-19. The table came from immunoSEQ multiplex PCR; TCRdb's copy has only in-frame clones and leaves some out. Among approximately 87,000 clones, roughly 80% were seen once, and the ten largest hold 1.5% to 2%. Trimming shortened V by 4 bases and J by 3 bases, and 10 bases separated the two germline ends. The length of the CDR3 is 13 residues. CDR1 is SGDLS, CDR2 YYNGEE, per germline. Before any sequencing was done, the ViraFEST assay used viral peptide pools to expand antigen-specific CD4+ T cells. Researchers isolated CD4+ T cells once approximately 10 days of culture had elapsed. Nucleocapsid antibodies were negative in the vaccine recipients, who had never had SARS-CoV-2 infection. Wells containing roughly 1.8 million PBMC each were cultured with around 9.1 IU/ml IL-2 and approximately 10 ug/ml peptides. Study-wide results and caveats: Clones of infection and vaccine origin contracted markedly late after vaccination. In vaccinees who were healthy, merely 1 out of 255 vaccine-induced clones cross-reacted with common cold coronaviruses.

About this clone: Antigen: not known.

The specimen was CD4+ T cells from PBMCs cultured with HCoV-229E spike peptides, collected before COVID-19 vaccination. J is TRBJ1-2 and V is TRBV9; no reliable D call. This TCR derives from a human donor who received a COVID-19 vaccine. CDR3 bases: TGTGCCAGCAGCCTAGTGTCAGACTATGGCTACACCTTC. It translates to CASSLVSDYGYTF.